The rows below give T cell receptor beta chains drawn from one sample of a study of PD-1 blockade in classical Hodgkin lymphoma. Only in-frame clones appear in the TCRdb table, and some are missing; sequencing was by immunoSEQ multiplex PCR. This sample carries more than 90,000 clones, about 89% of them seen once, and the ten largest clones take around 6.6%. The sequenced sample was peripheral blood mononuclear cells (PBMCs), obtained before the second cycle of nivolumab. The receptor set was obtained from a human donor with classical Hodgkin lymphoma. CDR3s leave out the opening cysteine and the closing phenylalanine or tryptophan. Fields, in order: J gene, V gene, CDR3 protein.

J gene: TRBJ1-5; V gene: TRBV7-8; CDR3 protein: ASSPLEGMGHQPQH
J gene: TRBJ1-1; V gene: TRBV28; CDR3 protein: ASSLQHSGYEAF
J gene: TRBJ2-7; V gene: TRBV30; CDR3 protein: AWTMDRVYEQY
J gene: TRBJ1-5; V gene: TRBV9; CDR3 protein: ASSVDVGEGQPQH
J gene: TRBJ1-3; V gene: TRBV14; CDR3 protein: ASSFGGPYSGNTIY
J gene: TRBJ2-7; V gene: TRBV7-2; CDR3 protein: ASSLGPGDYEQY
J gene: TRBJ2-1; V gene: TRBV7-2; CDR3 protein: ASSLGPGPSYNEQF
J gene: TRBJ2-3; V gene: TRBV7-6; CDR3 protein: ASRRTGLDTDTQY
J gene: TRBJ2-1; V gene: TRBV6-9; CDR3 protein: ASSYPERQGIEQF
J gene: TRBJ1-5; V gene: TRBV19; CDR3 protein: ASSITGAGGDQPQH
J gene: TRBJ2-4; V gene: TRBV4-2; CDR3 protein: ASSQVLGQMKNIQY
J gene: TRBJ2-5; V gene: TRBV11-2; CDR3 protein: ASSPSRVNQETQY
J gene: TRBJ1-2; V gene: TRBV28; CDR3 protein: ASSFGRNYGYT
J gene: TRBJ2-5; V gene: TRBV28; CDR3 protein: ASSSPAGRETQY
J gene: TRBJ1-2; V gene: TRBV28; CDR3 protein: ASSLYRGGGYT
J gene: TRBJ1-1; V gene: TRBV4-1; CDR3 protein: ASSQVVTGTGGPEAF
J gene: TRBJ2-1; V gene: TRBV9; CDR3 protein: AKTAGTTSYNEQF
J gene: TRBJ2-2; V gene: TRBV5-6; CDR3 protein: ASSLLGYSNTGELF
J gene: TRBJ2-5; V gene: TRBV13; CDR3 protein: ASSFSTGEYRETQY
J gene: TRBJ2-5; V gene: TRBV12-5; CDR3 protein: ASGFSRVETQY
J gene: TRBJ2-5; V gene: TRBV7-8; CDR3 protein: ASSFRTGWYQETQY
J gene: TRBJ1-5; V gene: TRBV19; CDR3 protein: ASLPPTGDHQPQH
J gene: TRBJ2-1; V gene: TRBV9; CDR3 protein: ASSREGYNEQF
J gene: TRBJ1-1; V gene: TRBV6-4; CDR3 protein: ASSDLKIGVTEAF
J gene: TRBJ2-1; V gene: TRBV7-9; CDR3 protein: ATERRVSYNEQF
J gene: TRBJ2-1; V gene: TRBV5-6; CDR3 protein: ASTWDGTGGFLYNEQF
J gene: TRBJ2-4; V gene: TRBV19; CDR3 protein: ASTSPGQSKNIQY
J gene: TRBJ1-5; V gene: TRBV4-2; CDR3 protein: ASSQEMGSQPQH
J gene: TRBJ1-3; V gene: TRBV5-1; CDR3 protein: ASSPQGSSGNTIY
J gene: TRBJ1-6; V gene: TRBV28; CDR3 protein: ASSLMGSEPLH
J gene: TRBJ1-5; V gene: TRBV29-1; CDR3 protein: SVGFKGQPQH
J gene: TRBJ2-1; V gene: TRBV7-8; CDR3 protein: ASSPRTSGVNNEQF
J gene: TRBJ2-3; V gene: TRBV11-3; CDR3 protein: ASSLGGHTDTQY
J gene: TRBJ1-6; V gene: TRBV30; CDR3 protein: AWSPGTGNSPLH
J gene: TRBJ1-6; V gene: TRBV5-4; CDR3 protein: ASSLETGNSPLH